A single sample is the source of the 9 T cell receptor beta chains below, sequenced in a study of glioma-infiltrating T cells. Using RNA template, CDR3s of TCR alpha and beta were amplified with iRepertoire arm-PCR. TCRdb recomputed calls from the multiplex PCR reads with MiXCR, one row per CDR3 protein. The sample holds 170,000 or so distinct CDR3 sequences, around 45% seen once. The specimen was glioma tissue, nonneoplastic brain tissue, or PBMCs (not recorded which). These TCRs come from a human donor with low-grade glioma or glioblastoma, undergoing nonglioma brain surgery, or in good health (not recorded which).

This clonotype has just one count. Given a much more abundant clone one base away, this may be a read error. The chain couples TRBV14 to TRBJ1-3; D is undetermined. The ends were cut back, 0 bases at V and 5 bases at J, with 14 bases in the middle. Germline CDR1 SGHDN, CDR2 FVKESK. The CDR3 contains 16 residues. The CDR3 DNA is TGTGCCAGCAGCCAAGATTCCGTGGCTATCCGAAACACCATATATTTT. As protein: CASSQDSVAIRNTIYF. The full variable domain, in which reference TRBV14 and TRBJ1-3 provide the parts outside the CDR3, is EAGVTQFPSHSVIEKGQTVTLRCDPISGHDNLYWYRRVMGKEIKFLLHFVKESKQDESGMPNNRFLAERTGGTYSTLKVQPAELEDSGVYFCASSQDSVAIRNTIYFGEGSWLTVV.

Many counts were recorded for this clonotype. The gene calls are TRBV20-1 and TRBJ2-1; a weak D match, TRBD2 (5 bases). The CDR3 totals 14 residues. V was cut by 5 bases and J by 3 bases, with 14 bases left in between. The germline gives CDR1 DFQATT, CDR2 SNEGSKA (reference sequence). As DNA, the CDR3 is TGCAGTGCTTTAGCGCTACGCGGCTACAATGAGCAGTTCTTC. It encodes CSALALRGYNEQFF.

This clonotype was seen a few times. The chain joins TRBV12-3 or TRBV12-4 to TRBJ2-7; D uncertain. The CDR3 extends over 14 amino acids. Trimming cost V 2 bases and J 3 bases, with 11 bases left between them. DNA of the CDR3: TGTGCCAGCAGTTTACGTCTAAACTACTACGAGCAGTACTTC. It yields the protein CASSLRLNYYEQYF.

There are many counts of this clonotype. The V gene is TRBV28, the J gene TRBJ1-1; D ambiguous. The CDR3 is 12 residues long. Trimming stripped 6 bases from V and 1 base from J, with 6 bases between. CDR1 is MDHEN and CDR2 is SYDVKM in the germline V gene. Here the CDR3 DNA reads TGTGCCAGCAGACCAGAGAACACTGAAGCTTTCTTT. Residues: CASRPENTEAFF. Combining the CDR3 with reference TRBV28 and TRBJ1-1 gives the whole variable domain DVKVTQSSRYLVKRTGEKVFLECVQDMDHENMFWYRQDPGLGLRLIYFSYDVKMKEKGDIPEGYSVSREKKERFSLILESASTNQTSMYLCASRPENTEAFFGQGTRLTVV.

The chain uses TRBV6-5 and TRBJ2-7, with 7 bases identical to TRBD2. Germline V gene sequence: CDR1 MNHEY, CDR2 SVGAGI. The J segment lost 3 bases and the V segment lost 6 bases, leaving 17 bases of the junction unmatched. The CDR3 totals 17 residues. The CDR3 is CASRPALPGLLFYEQYF. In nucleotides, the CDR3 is TGTGCCAGCAGGCCGGCCCTTCCGGGACTATTGTTCTACGAGCAGTACTTC.

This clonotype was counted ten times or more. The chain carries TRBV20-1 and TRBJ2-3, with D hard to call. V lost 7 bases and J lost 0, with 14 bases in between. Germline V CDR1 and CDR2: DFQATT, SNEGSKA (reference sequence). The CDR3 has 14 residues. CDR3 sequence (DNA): TGCAGTGTCGTGGATTCAAAAAGCACAGATACGCAGTATTTT. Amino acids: CSVVDSKSTDTQYF.

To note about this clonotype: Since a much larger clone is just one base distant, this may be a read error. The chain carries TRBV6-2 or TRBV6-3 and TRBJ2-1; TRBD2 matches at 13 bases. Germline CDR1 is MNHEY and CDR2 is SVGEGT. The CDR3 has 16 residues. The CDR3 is CASRRWTSGSTNEKFF. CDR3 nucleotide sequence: TGTGCCAGCAGAAGATGGACTAGCGGGAGTACAAATGAGAAGTTCTTC.

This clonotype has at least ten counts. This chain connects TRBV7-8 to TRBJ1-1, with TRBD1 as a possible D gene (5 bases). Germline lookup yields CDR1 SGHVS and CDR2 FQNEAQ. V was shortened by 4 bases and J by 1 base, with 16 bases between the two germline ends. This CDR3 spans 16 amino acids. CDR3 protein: CASSSRPGGKNTEAFF. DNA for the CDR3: TGTGCCAGCAGCTCCCGACCCGGGGGGAAGAACACTGAAGCTTTCTTT.

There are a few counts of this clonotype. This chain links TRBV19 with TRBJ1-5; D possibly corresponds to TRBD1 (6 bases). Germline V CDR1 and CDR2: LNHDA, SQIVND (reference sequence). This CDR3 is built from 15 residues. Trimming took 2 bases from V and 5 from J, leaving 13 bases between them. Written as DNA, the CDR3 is TGTGCCAGTAGTATACAGGACAGTGGTGATCAGCCCCAGCATTTT. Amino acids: CASSIQDSGDQPQHF.